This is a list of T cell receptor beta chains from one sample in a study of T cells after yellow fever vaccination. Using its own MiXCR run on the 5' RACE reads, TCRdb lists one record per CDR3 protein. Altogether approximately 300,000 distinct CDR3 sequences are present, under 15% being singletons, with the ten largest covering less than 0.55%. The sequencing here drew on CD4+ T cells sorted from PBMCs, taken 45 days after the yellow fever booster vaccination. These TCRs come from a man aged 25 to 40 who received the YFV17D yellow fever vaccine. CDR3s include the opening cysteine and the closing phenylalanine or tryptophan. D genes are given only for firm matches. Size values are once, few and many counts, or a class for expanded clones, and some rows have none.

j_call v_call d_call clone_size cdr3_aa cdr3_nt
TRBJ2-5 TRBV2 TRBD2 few CASSESTSPTQYF TGTGCCAGCAGTGAATCGACTAGCCCAACCCAGTACTTC
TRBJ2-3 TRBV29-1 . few CSVEAAMGTQYF TGCAGCGTTGAAGCGGCAATGGGTACGCAGTATTTT
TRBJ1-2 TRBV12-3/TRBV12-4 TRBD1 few CASSPGQGFGYGYTF TGTGCCAGCAGTCCTGGACAGGGGTTTGGCTATGGCTACACCTTC
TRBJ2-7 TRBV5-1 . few CASSPQGNEQYF TGCGCCAGCAGCCCGCAGGGAAACGAGCAGTACTTC
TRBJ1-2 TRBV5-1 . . CASSRELGYGYTF TGCGCCAGCAGTAGGGAGCTGGGGTATGGCTACACCTTC
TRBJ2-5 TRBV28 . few CASSWSAQTQYF TGTGCCAGCAGTTGGTCAGCGCAGACCCAGTACTTC
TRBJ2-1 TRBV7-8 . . CASSSLGPYNEQFF TGTGCCAGCAGCTCCCTGGGGCCCTACAATGAGCAGTTCTTC
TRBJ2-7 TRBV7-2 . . CASSLNGHSYEQYF TGTGCCAGCAGCTTAAACGGGCACTCCTACGAGCAGTACTTC
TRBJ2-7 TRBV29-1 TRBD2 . CSVCLRESSYEQYF TGCAGCGTTTGTTTGCGGGAGAGCTCCTACGAGCAGTACTTC
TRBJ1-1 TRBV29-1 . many CSVAQGRNTEAFF TGCAGCGTTGCACAGGGAAGGAACACTGAAGCTTTCTTT
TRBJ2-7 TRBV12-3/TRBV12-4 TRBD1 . CAISQGANGHEQYF TGTGCCATCAGCCAGGGGGCCAACGGCCACGAGCAGTACTTC
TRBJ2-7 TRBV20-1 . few CSARLPGLGEQYF TGCAGTGCTAGACTACCGGGCTTGGGCGAGCAGTACTTC
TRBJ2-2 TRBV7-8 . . CASSNRDTATGELFF TGTGCCAGCAGCAACCGGGACACAGCGACCGGGGAGCTGTTTTTT
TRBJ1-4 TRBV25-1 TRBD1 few CASSELDRVREKLFF TGTGCCAGCAGTGAATTAGACAGGGTCCGTGAAAAACTGTTTTTT
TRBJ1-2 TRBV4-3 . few CASSQVQGNGYTF TGCGCCAGCAGCCAAGTCCAGGGAAATGGCTACACCTTC
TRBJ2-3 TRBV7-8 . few CASSTRTRSSTDTQYF TGTGCCAGCAGCACTCGGACTCGAAGTAGCACAGATACGCAGTATTTT
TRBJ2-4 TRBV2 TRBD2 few CASRELAGLLLAKNIQYF TGTGCCAGCAGGGAACTAGCGGGACTCCTTCTAGCCAAAAACATTCAGTACTTC
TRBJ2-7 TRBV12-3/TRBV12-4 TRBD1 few CASSSHDRGSYEQYF TGTGCCAGCAGTTCACATGACAGGGGATCCTACGAGCAGTACTTC
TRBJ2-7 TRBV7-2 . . CASSPQGLSYEQYF TGTGCCAGCAGCCCTCAGGGACTTAGCTACGAGCAGTACTTC
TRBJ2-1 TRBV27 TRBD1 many CASSLRTGQLGYEQFF TGTGCCAGCAGTTTGCGGACAGGACAATTGGGGTACGAGCAGTTCTTC
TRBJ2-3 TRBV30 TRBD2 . CAWSQTSERSYF TGTGCCTGGAGTCAGACTAGCGAGAGATCATATTTT
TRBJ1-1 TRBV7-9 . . CASSSYDGRSTEAFF TGTGCCAGCAGCTCCTATGACGGTCGGTCAACTGAAGCTTTCTTT
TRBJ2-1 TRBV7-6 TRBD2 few CASSLERKGLGFLFF TGTGCCAGCAGCTTAGAACGGAAGGGACTAGGGTTTCTGTTCTTC
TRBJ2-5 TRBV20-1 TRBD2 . CSPTGGLAEETQYF TGCAGTCCAACCGGAGGGCTAGCGGAAGAGACCCAGTACTTC
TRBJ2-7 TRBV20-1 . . CSATEGSSYEQYF TGCAGTGCTACCGAAGGGAGCTCCTACGAGCAGTACTTC
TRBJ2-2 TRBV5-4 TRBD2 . CASSLGSPSGSLARGELFF TGTGCCAGCAGCTTGGGTTCGCCTAGCGGGAGTCTTGCAAGAGGGGAGCTGTTTTTT
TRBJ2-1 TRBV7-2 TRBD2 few CASSFAGAIDEQFF TGTGCCAGCAGCTTTGCGGGAGCCATAGATGAGCAGTTCTTC
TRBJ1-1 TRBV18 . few CASSPPSVNTEAFF TGTGCCAGCTCACCACCGTCGGTAAACACTGAAGCTTTCTTT
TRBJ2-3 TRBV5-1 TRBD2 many CASSPLTALGGRDGTDTQYF TGCGCCAGCAGCCCTCTGACCGCCTTGGGCGGGAGAGACGGGACAGATACGCAGTATTTT
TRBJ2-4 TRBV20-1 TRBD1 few CSAETGGADIQYF TGCAGTGCAGAGACAGGGGGCGCAGACATTCAGTACTTC
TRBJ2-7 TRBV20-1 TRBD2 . CSATLAGVSYEQYF TGCAGTGCCACGCTAGCGGGAGTGTCCTACGAGCAGTACTTC
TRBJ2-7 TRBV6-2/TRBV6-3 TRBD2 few CASSFRGRPYEQYF TGTGCCAGCAGTTTTCGCGGGAGGCCCTACGAGCAGTACTTC
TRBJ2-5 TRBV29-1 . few CSVGRENQETQYF TGCAGCGTTGGAAGGGAAAATCAAGAGACCCAGTACTTC